Below are 32 T cell receptor beta chains sequenced from a single sample in a study of blood T cell repertoires in COVID-19. Data came from immunoSEQ multiplex PCR; TCRdb stores just in-frame clones and leaves some out. The data contain 120,000 or so clones, over 70% of them singletons. Sequenced input: peripheral blood. The origin of the receptors is a man older than 75 with active or convalescent COVID-19.

The V and J genes are TRBV6-5 and TRBJ1-5; D is unclear. V lost 0 bases to trimming and J lost 4 bases, with 7 bases between them. The CDR3 is made up of 14 amino acids. Germline values: CDR1 MNHEY, CDR2 SVGAGI. As DNA, the CDR3 is TGTGCCAGCAGTTACTCGATTACTAATCAGCCCCAGCATTTT. Translation: CASSYSITNQPQHF.

The V gene is TRBV2, the J gene TRBJ1-2; 8 nucleotides match TRBD1. The germline CDR1 and CDR2 sequences are SNHLY and FYNNEI. V was clipped by 8 bases and J by 8 bases; unmatched bases: 13. CDR3 length: 14 amino acids. As DNA, the CDR3 is TGTGCCAGCGGCTCCGAACAGGGGGAAAAAGGCTACACCTTC. Translation gives CASGSEQGEKGYTF.

The chain recombines TRBV3-1 (or the pseudogene TRBV3-2) with TRBJ2-5, with a tentative D call TRBD1 (6 bases). Germline CDR1 and CDR2: LGHDT and YNNKEL (reference sequence). This CDR3 contains 13 residues. V was shortened by 4 bases and J by 2 bases, with 8 bases between the two germline ends. CDR3 sequence: CASSRTAQETQYF. As DNA, the CDR3 is TGTGCCAGCAGCCGGACAGCACAAGAGACCCAGTACTTC.

This clone was counted a few times. The chain couples TRBV3-1 (or the pseudogene TRBV3-2) to TRBJ2-2; D not certain. The V gene's germline CDR1 is LGHDT and CDR2 YNNKEL (reference sequence). Deletions cut 4 bases from V and 9 bases from J, with 9 bases between. There are 12 residues in the CDR3. The CDR3 DNA sequence: TGTGCCAGCAGCCCTAACCACTGGGAGCTGTTTTTT. Protein: CASSPNHWELFF.

The chain joins TRBV10-3 to TRBJ1-1, with a possible D match to TRBD1 (6 bases). Germline CDR1 is ENHRY and CDR2 is SYGVKD. CDR3 length equals 16 residues. The V gene lost 0 bases and the J gene lost 2 bases, with 13 bases spanning the gap. This CDR3 is CAISESGGQPNTEAFF. The CDR3 DNA follows: TGTGCCATCAGTGAGTCAGGTGGACAGCCCAACACTGAAGCTTTCTTT.

The chain joins TRBV4-3 to TRBJ1-2; D might be TRBD1 (5 bases). This CDR3 is 21 amino acids long. V dropped 0 bases and J dropped 0 bases, with 26 bases sitting between them. CDR1 and CDR2 (germline): LGHNA, YSLEER. DNA of the CDR3: TGCGCCAGCAGCCAAGATCATCTGGCAGGGAGGGTTTCATCAGCTAACTATGGCTACACCTTC. It yields the protein CASSQDHLAGRVSSANYGYTF.

CDR3 nucleotides: TGCAGCGTTAGATCCGGGACAGGACATGATGAGCCCCAGCATTTT. Protein: CSVRSGTGHDEPQHF. The genes are TRBV29-1 and TRBJ1-5; 8 nucleotides agree with TRBD1. Losses at the gene ends were 5 bases for V and 8 bases for J; bases not matched to a gene: 14. The CDR3 consists of 15 residues. Germline CDR1 and CDR2: SQVTM and ANQGSEA. The complete variable domain, with remaining parts taken from reference TRBV29-1 and TRBJ1-5, reads SAVISQKPSRDICQRGTSLTIQCQVDSQVTMMFWYRQQPGQSLTLIATANQGSEATYESGFVIDKFPISRPNLTFSTLTVSNMSPEDSSIYLCSVRSGTGHDEPQHFGDGTRLSIL.

The rearrangement joins TRBV9 to TRBJ2-2, with D uncertain. Germline CDR1 is SGDLS and CDR2 is YYNGEE. V lost 0 bases, J lost 3 bases, and 6 bases lay in between. The CDR3 runs 14 residues. The DNA of the CDR3 is TGTGCCAGCAGCGTAGAACTGTACACCGGGGAGCTGTTTTTT. As protein: CASSVELYTGELFF. The full variable domain, its missing parts supplied by reference TRBV9 and TRBJ2-2, is DSGVTQTPKHLITATGQRVTLRCSPRSGDLSVYWYQQSLDQGLQFLIQYYNGEERAKGNILERFSAQQFPDLHSELNLSSLELGDSALYFCASSVELYTGELFFGEGSRLTVL.

The chain links TRBV30 to TRBJ2-7; 9 nucleotides align to TRBD1. This CDR3 comprises 14 residues. J was trimmed by 7 bases and V by 8 bases; bases with no gene match: 15. CDR1 and CDR2 from the germline V gene are GTSNPN and SVGIG (reference sequence). CDR3 sequence (DNA): TGTGCCGGACGAAATGGACAGGGGCTATGGGAGCAGTACTTC. This gives the protein CAGRNGQGLWEQYF. The whole variable domain, remainder taken from reference TRBV30 and TRBJ2-7, is SQTIHQWPATLVQPVGSPLSLECTVEGTSNPNLYWYRQAAGRGLQLLFYSVGIGQISSEVPQNLSASRPQDRQFILSSKKLLLSDSGFYLCAGRNGQGLWEQYFGPGTRLTVT.

The chain is built from TRBV5-1 and TRBJ2-2; 9 bases are shared with TRBD1. This CDR3 is built from 14 residues. Per the germline V gene, CDR1 is SGHRS and CDR2 is YFSETQ. J lost 7 bases, V lost 5 bases, and 6 bases had no gene match. The CDR3 DNA is TGCGCCAGCAGACGGACAGGGGAGGACGGGGAGCTGTTTTTT. Protein: CASRRTGEDGELFF. Drawing the rest from reference TRBV5-1 and TRBJ2-2, the complete variable domain is KAGVTQTPRYLIKTRGQQVTLSCSPISGHRSVSWYQQTPGQGLQFLFEYFSETQRNKGNFPGRFSGRQFSNSRSEMNVSTLELGDSALYLCASRRTGEDGELFFGEGSRLTVL.

This clone was counted between two and nine times. This probably arose from a read error, given a far larger clone one base away. The chain uses TRBV4-2 and TRBJ2-5; 7 positions match TRBD2. The germline V gene encodes CDR1 LGHNA and CDR2 YNFKEQ. The V and J ends lost 0 bases and 5 bases, in that order; junction bases with no gene match: 9. The CDR3 consists of 16 residues. CDR3 sequence (DNA): TGTGCCAGCAGCCAAGAGGGGGGGGGAGGCCTGGAGACCCAGTACTTC. Translating it yields CASSQEGGGGLETQYF.

This clone showed up just once. The rearrangement uses TRBV14 and TRBJ1-5; D perhaps matches TRBD1 (6 bases). V lost 0 bases and J 1 base, leaving 22 bases between the germline ends. The CDR3 runs to 20 residues. Germline V gene data show CDR1 as SGHDN and CDR2 as FVKESK. The CDR3 region is CASSQDSTRGAKISNQPQHF. The CDR3 DNA reads as TGTGCCAGCAGCCAAGACTCAACCCGGGGGGCGAAAATAAGCAATCAGCCCCAGCATTTT.

This rearrangement joins TRBV10-2 to TRBJ2-7; D call uncertain. V lost 2 bases and J lost 2, with 13 bases in between. This CDR3 is built from 15 residues. Germline V gene lookup returns CDR1 WSHSY and CDR2 SAAADI. CDR3 loop: CASSELGRSTYEQYF. CDR3 nucleotides: TGCGCCAGCAGTGAGCTAGGCCGATCTACCTACGAGCAGTACTTC.

The chain uses TRBV9 and TRBJ2-3; D call uncertain. V was shortened by 0 bases and J by 3 bases, with 11 bases between the two germline ends. This CDR3 spans 15 amino acids. The V gene's germline CDR1 is SGDLS and CDR2 YYNGEE. CDR3: CASSVAFLETDTQYF. The CDR3 bases are TGTGCCAGCAGCGTAGCTTTTCTAGAGACAGATACGCAGTATTTT.

J is TRBJ2-1 and V is TRBV7-2, with D possibly matching TRBD1 (6 bases). V lost 4 bases to trimming and J lost 0 bases, with 22 bases between them. Germline assignment: CDR1 SGHTA and CDR2 FQGNSA. This CDR3 contains 19 residues. The CDR3 bases are TGTGCCAGCAGCTCTGACCCTCGAGCTGGGGGCAGCTCCTACAATGAGCAGTTCTTC. Protein: CASSSDPRAGGSSYNEQFF.

A remark on this clone: Distinct nucleotide sequences in the sample also encode this CDR3. The chain carries TRBV29-1 and TRBJ2-7; D unresolved. The CDR3 consists of 11 residues. V was clipped by 6 bases and J by 7 bases, with 13 bases between them. In germline, CDR1 is SQVTM, CDR2 ANQGSEA. The CDR3 sequence: CSVSFPGEQYF. The CDR3, as DNA: TGCAGCGTCTCATTTCCCGGGGAGCAGTACTTC.

This chain uses TRBV20-1 with TRBJ2-7; 8 positions match TRBD1. The CDR3 loop spans 11 amino acids. Germline lookup yields CDR1 DFQATT and CDR2 SNEGSKA (reference sequence). V gave up 6 bases and J gave up 7 bases; unmatched junction bases: 5. In DNA form, the CDR3 reads TGCAGTGCAAGACAGGGGTCGGAGCAGTACTTC. Protein product: CSARQGSEQYF.

V and J are TRBV9 and TRBJ2-3; maybe TRBD2 (6 bases). CDR3 size: 17 residues. V lost 0 bases and J 5 bases, leaving 19 bases between the germline ends. Germline CDR1 is SGDLS and CDR2 is YYNGEE. The CDR3 loop is CASSVAGTGQLKDTQYF. Written as DNA, the CDR3 is TGTGCCAGCAGCGTAGCAGGGACTGGCCAGTTAAAAGATACGCAGTATTTT. Full variable domain (rest looked up from reference TRBV9 and TRBJ2-3): DSGVTQTPKHLITATGQRVTLRCSPRSGDLSVYWYQQSLDQGLQFLIQYYNGEERAKGNILERFSAQQFPDLHSELNLSSLELGDSALYFCASSVAGTGQLKDTQYFGPGTRLTVL.

This chain joins TRBV4-1 and TRBJ2-7, with 7 nucleotides matching TRBD2. CDR3 size: 14 residues. The junction had 10 bases not matched to a gene; V was cut back by 4 bases and J by 7 bases. Germline lookup yields CDR1 MGHRA and CDR2 YSYEKL. CDR3: CASSPQDGRGEQYF. In DNA form, the CDR3 reads TGCGCCAGCAGCCCCCAGGACGGGCGGGGGGAGCAGTACTTC.

This chain uses TRBV4-1 with TRBJ1-2; D might be TRBD1 (5 bases). The CDR3 sequence is 15 residues long. With 0 bases removed from V and 0 bases from J, the gap between germline ends came to 8 bases. Germline V gene data show CDR1 as MGHRA and CDR2 as YSYEKL. DNA for the CDR3: TGCGCCAGCAGCCAAGAACAGGCATCTAACTATGGCTACACCTTC. This translates into CASSQEQASNYGYTF.

The chain recombines TRBV19 with TRBJ2-1; possible D gene TRBD1, 6 bases. V was shortened by 3 bases and J by 0 bases, with 12 bases between the two germline ends. Germline V gene data show CDR1 as LNHDA and CDR2 as SQIVND (reference sequence). The CDR3 consists of 16 residues. CDR3 bases: TGTGCCAGTAGTATCAGGGGTGGGGGCTCCTACAATGAGCAGTTCTTC. Protein product: CASSIRGGGSYNEQFF. The variable domain in full, with the rest retrieved from reference TRBV19 and TRBJ2-1, is DGGITQSPKYLFRKEGQNVTLSCEQNLNHDAMYWYRQDPGQGLRLIYYSQIVNDFQKGDIAEGYSVSREKKESFPLTVTSAQKNPTAFYLCASSIRGGGSYNEQFFGPGTRLTVL.

The V gene is TRBV19, the J gene TRBJ1-4, with D possibly being TRBD1 (6 bases). V was shortened by 3 bases and J by 5 bases, with 16 bases between the two germline ends. The CDR3 loop spans 16 amino acids. CDR1 and CDR2 from the germline V gene are LNHDA and SQIVND (reference sequence). The CDR3: CASSMLGAIGNEKLFF. The DNA for the CDR3 is TGTGCCAGTAGTATGCTGGGGGCAATAGGGAATGAAAAACTGTTTTTT.

This clone has more than one count but fewer than ten. The gene calls are TRBV7-3 and TRBJ2-7, with D perhaps matching TRBD1 (6 bases). CDR3 length equals 13 residues. V was pared by 4 bases and J by 8 bases, with 15 bases between. Germline CDR1 reads SGHTA; CDR2 reads FQGTGA. The CDR3, as DNA: TGTGCCAGCAGCTCGACACAGGGTTCACAGCAGTACTTC. Encoded protein: CASSSTQGSQQYF.

There are a few counts of this clone. The V gene is TRBV18, the J gene TRBJ1-3; the match to TRBD1 covers 9 bases. This CDR3 spans 18 amino acids. Looked up from germline, CDR1 is KGHSH and CDR2 is LQKENI. The trim removed 3 bases at V and 0 bases at J, leaving 9 bases unmatched. CDR3 in amino acids: CASSPPGQGAFSGNTIYF. For the CDR3, the DNA is TGTGCCAGCTCACCTCCGGGACAGGGCGCTTTCTCTGGAAACACCATATATTTT.

The V and J genes are TRBV7-3 and TRBJ2-3, with 15 bases aligning to TRBD2. CDR3 length: 18 residues. Per the germline V gene, CDR1 is SGHTA and CDR2 is FQGTGA. J lost 1 base, V lost 3 bases, and 5 bases had no gene match. CDR3 nucleotide sequence: TGTGCCAGCAGCTTCGGACTAGCGGGGGGGCCGGGCACAGATACGCAGTATTTT. This sequence encodes CASSFGLAGGPGTDTQYF.

V and J are TRBV5-4 and TRBJ2-2; D is uncertain. CDR3 size: 15 residues. Germline values: CDR1 SGHNT, CDR2 YYREEE (reference sequence). The germline V and J ends were trimmed by 0 bases and 2 bases, with 8 bases remaining between them. This CDR3 is CASSLAGSNTGELFF. DNA of the CDR3: TGTGCCAGCAGCTTGGCTGGTAGTAACACCGGGGAGCTGTTTTTT.

The chain joins TRBV30 to TRBJ1-2; D perhaps matches TRBD1 (5 bases). The V gene's germline CDR1 is GTSNPN and CDR2 SVGIG (reference sequence). CDR3 length: 13 residues. Trimming stripped 0 bases from V and 6 bases from J, with 11 bases between. Here the CDR3 DNA reads TGTGCCTGGAGTGTACCAGGGTTGAATGGCTACACCTTC. Translation gives CAWSVPGLNGYTF. Combining the CDR3 with reference TRBV30 and TRBJ1-2 gives the whole variable domain SQTIHQWPATLVQPVGSPLSLECTVEGTSNPNLYWYRQAAGRGLQLLFYSVGIGQISSEVPQNLSASRPQDRQFILSSKKLLLSDSGFYLCAWSVPGLNGYTFGSGTRLTVV.

The rearrangement uses TRBV3-1 (or the pseudogene TRBV3-2) and TRBJ2-7; 10 nucleotides agree with TRBD1. In germline, CDR1 is LGHDT, CDR2 YNNKEL (reference sequence). There are 14 residues in the CDR3. Losses at the gene ends were 7 bases for V and 7 bases for J; bases not matched to a gene: 10. Here the CDR3 reads CASTRGTGVGEQYF. The CDR3 coding sequence is TGTGCCAGCACCAGAGGGACAGGGGTCGGTGAGCAGTACTTC.

J is TRBJ1-2 and V is TRBV6-5; TRBD1 matches 7 bases. CDR1 is MNHEY and CDR2 is SVGAGI in the germline V gene. Germline trimming cut 5 bases from V and 4 bases from J; bases unmatched to any gene: 7. The CDR3 covers 14 residues. The CDR3 DNA follows: TGTGCCAGCAGTCCCAAAGGGGGCCCCTATGGCTACACCTTC. Residues: CASSPKGGPYGYTF.

With respect to this clone: Because the CDR3's place on the DNA is in doubt, the DNA is left out and the CDR3 is given as listed by TCRdb. The chain combines TRBV30 with TRBJ1-1; TRBD1, the table's D call, was not compared with the DNA. The germline gives CDR1 GTSNPN, CDR2 SVGIG (reference sequence). The CDR3 contains 12 residues when both ends are counted. The CDR3 spells CAWSVGQGAHFF.

The J gene is TRBJ2-3, the V gene TRBV5-6, with D possibly TRBD2 on 5 matching bases. Germline CDR1 SGHDT, CDR2 YYEEEE. CDR3 length: 17 residues. Trimming shortened V by 0 bases and J by 0 bases, and 14 bases separated the two germline ends. CDR3 loop: CASSLAGEGDSTDTQYF. The CDR3 nucleotides read TGTGCCAGCAGCTTGGCCGGGGAAGGAGACAGCACAGATACGCAGTATTTT. The whole variable domain, remainder taken from reference TRBV5-6 and TRBJ2-3, is DAGVTQSPTHLIKTRGQQVTLRCSPKSGHDTVSWYQQALGQGPQFIFQYYEEEERQRGNFPDRFSGHQFPNYSSELNVNALLLGDSALYLCASSLAGEGDSTDTQYFGPGTRLTVL.

The chain recombines TRBV9 with TRBJ1-2, with 9 bases fitting TRBD1. This CDR3 is built from 15 residues. The J segment lost 5 bases and the V segment lost 4 bases, leaving 9 bases of the junction unmatched. Germline loops: CDR1 SGDLS, CDR2 YYNGEE. This CDR3 reads CASSTTGGDWYGYTF. Written as DNA, the CDR3 is TGTGCCAGCAGCACAACAGGGGGCGATTGGTATGGCTACACCTTC.